This T cell receptor beta chain is drawn from a study of response to subunit inactivated influenza vaccine. This clonotype turned up a few times. TCRdb reprocessed the RT-PCR reads via MiXCR and lists one record per CDR3 protein. The repertoire includes hundreds of thousands of distinct CDR3 sequences, over 9% of them detected once, and 9.5% to 12% sits in the top ten. CDR3 length: 16 amino acids. V was shortened by 7 bases and J by 7 bases, with 23 bases between the two germline ends. Germline V gene data show CDR1 as LNHDA and CDR2 as SQIVND (reference sequence). This sample was shared with a second study, whose subject was T cells expressing NK-cell markers. That work states: With UMIs, 5'RACE template switching was used to make TCR beta cDNA. The authors sequenced eight donors, of whom seven were HCMV-seropositive and one was seronegative.

This receptor was identified in a man aged 50-60 years who received an inactivated influenza vaccine. The chain recombines TRBV19 with TRBJ2-1; D is possibly TRBD1 (6 bases). The sequencing used PBMCs from blood, collected on the day of vaccination. The CDR3 DNA reads TGTGCCAGTAAGGGGTGGGGCAGGGGTTTGATAAATGAGCAGTTCTTC. It codes for CASKGWGRGLINEQFF.